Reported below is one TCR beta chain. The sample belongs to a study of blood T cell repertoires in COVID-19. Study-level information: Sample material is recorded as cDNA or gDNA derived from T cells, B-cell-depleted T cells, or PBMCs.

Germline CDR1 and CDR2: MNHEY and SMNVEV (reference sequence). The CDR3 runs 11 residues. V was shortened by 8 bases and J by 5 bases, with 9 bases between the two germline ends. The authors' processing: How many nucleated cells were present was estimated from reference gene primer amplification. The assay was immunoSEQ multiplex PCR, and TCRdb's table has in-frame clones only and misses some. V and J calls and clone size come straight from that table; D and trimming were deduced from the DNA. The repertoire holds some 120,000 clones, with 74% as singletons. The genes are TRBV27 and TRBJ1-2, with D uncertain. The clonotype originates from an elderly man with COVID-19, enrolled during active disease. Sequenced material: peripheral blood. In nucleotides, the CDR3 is TGTGCCAGCGGCACCTCATATGGCTACACCTTC. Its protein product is CASGTSYGYTF.